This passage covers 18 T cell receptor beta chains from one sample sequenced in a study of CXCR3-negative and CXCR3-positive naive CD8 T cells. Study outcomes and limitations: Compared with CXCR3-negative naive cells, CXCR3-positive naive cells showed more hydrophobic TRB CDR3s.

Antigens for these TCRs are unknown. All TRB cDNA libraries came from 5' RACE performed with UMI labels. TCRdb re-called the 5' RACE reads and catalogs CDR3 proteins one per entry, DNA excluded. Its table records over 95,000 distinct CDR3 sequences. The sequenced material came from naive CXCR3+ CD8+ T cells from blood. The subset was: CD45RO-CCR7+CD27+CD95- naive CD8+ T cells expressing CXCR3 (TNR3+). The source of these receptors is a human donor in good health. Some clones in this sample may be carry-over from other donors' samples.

CDR3 region: CASSLTGSDTDTQYF. This rearrangement joins TRBV28 to TRBJ2-3; TCRdb picks TRBD1, but there is no DNA to check that call. The CDR3 totals 15 residues. Germline values: CDR1 MDHEN, CDR2 SYDVKM.

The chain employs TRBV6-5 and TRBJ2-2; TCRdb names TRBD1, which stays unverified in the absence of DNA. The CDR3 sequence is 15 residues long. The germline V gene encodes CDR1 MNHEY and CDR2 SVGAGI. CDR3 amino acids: CASSYSQGYTGELFF.

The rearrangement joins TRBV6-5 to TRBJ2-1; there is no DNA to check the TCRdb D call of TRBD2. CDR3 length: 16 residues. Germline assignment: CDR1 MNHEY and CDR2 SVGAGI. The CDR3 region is CASSTLQQEAYNEQFF.

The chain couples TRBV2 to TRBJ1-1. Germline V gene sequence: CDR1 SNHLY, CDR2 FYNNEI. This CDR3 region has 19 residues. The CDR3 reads CASSNKGLFLRRVNTEAFF.

CDR3 region: CASSYSEGKLAKNIQYF. J is TRBJ2-4 and V is TRBV6-2 or TRBV6-3; TCRdb names TRBD1, which stays unverified in the absence of DNA. Germline CDR1 reads MNHEY; CDR2 reads SVGEGT. The CDR3 spans 17 residues.

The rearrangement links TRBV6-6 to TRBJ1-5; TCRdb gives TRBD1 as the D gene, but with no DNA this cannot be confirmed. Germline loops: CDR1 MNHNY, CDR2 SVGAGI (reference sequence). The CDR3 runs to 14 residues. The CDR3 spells CASSYPGGAQPQHF.

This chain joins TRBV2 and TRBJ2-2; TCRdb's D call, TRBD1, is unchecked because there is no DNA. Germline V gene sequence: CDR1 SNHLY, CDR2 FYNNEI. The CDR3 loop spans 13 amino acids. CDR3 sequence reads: CASSGIYTGELFF.

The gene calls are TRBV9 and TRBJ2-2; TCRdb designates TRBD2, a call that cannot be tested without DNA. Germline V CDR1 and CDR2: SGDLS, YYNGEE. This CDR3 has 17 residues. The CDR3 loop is CASSARTSGSGGGELFF. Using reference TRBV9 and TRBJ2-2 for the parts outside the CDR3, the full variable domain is DSGVTQTPKHLITATGQRVTLRCSPRSGDLSVYWYQQSLDQGLQFLIQYYNGEERAKGNILERFSAQQFPDLHSELNLSSLELGDSALYFCASSARTSGSGGGELFFGEGSRLTVL.

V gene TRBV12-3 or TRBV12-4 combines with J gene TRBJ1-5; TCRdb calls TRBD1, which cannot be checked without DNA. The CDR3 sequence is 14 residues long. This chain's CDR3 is CASSIGGANQPQHF.

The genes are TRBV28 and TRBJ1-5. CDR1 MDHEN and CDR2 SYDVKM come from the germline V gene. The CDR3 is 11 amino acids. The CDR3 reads CASSLSRPQHF.

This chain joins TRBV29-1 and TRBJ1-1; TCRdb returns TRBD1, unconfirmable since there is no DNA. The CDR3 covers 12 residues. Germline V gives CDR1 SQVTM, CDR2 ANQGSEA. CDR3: CSVEQGAPEAFF.

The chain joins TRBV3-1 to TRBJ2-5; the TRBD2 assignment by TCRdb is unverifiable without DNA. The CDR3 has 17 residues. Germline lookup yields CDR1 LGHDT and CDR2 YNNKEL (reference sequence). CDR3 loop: CASSQFGDYKYQETQYF.

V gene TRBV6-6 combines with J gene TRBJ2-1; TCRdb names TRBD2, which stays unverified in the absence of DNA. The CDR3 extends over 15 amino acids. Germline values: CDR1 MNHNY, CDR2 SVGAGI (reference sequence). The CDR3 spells CTSSYSWGGYNEQFF.

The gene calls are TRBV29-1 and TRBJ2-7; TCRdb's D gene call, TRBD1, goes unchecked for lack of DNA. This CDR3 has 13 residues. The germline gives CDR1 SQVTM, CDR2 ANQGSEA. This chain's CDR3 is CSALLGASYEQYF.

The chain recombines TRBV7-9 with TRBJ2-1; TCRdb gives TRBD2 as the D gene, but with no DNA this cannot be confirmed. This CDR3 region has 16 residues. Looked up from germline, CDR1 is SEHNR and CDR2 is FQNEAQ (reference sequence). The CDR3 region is CASSGGLAGVGDEQFF.

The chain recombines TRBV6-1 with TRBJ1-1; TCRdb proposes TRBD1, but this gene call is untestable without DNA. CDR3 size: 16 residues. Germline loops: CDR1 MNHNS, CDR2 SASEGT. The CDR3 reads CASSSSGQGRGTEAFF.

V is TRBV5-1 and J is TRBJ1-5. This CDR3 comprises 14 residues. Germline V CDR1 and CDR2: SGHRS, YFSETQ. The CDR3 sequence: CASSLEEGTQPQHF.

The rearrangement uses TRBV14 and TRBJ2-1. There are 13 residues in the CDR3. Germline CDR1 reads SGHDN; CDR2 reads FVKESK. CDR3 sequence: CASSQLLYNEQFF.